This T cell receptor (beta chain) emerged from a study of CD8 T cells in ankylosing spondylitis. Each CDR3 protein gets one entry after TCRdb re-called the 5' RACE reads with MiXCR. The sample records approximately 150,000 distinct CDR3 sequences, approximately 32% being singletons. The table lists this clonotype with a few counts. The CDR3 consists of 16 residues. CDR1 SGHRS and CDR2 YFSETQ come from the germline V gene. Trimming pared 3 bases from V and 0 bases from J, leaving 13 bases between. The receptor's source is a male donor with ankylosing spondylitis. This chain connects TRBV5-1 to TRBJ1-3; no firm D call. The specimen sequenced was synovial fluid, either unsorted or a sorted T cell fraction (not recorded which). The CDR3 spells CASSSSTGFSGNTIYF. The CDR3 DNA reads TGCGCCAGCAGCTCGTCGACGGGGTTCTCTGGAAACACCATATATTTT.